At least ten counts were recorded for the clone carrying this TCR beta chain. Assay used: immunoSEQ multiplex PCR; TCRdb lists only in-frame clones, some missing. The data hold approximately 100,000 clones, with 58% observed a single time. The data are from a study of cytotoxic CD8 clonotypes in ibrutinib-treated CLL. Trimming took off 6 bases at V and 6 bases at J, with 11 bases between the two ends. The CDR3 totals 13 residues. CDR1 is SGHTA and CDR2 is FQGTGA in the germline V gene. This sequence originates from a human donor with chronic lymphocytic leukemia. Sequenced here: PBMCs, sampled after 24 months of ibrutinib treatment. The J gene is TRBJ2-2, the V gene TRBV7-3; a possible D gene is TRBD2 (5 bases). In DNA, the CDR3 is TGTGCCAGCAGTCGGGAAGAAGCCGGGGAGCTGTTTTTT. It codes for CASSREEAGELFF.